This T cell receptor (beta chain) was found in a study of blood T cell repertoires in COVID-19. The overall study: The United States, Italy and Spain were the sources of the acute and convalescent COVID-19 samples.

The assay was immunoSEQ multiplex PCR, and TCRdb's table has in-frame clones only and misses some. The sample lists some 62,000 clones; roughly 80% were seen once. Per the germline V gene, CDR1 is SQVTM and CDR2 is ANQGSEA. Trimming cost V 4 bases and J 4 bases; bases outside gene matches: 4. The CDR3 runs 13 residues. Participant ages covered roughly 18 to 90 years across 24 US areas. Sequences were obtained from PBMCs or T cells enriched from blood (not recorded which). This sequence was found in a woman aged 40-49 years with acute COVID-19. The rearrangement links TRBV29-1 to TRBJ1-3, with 7 bases matching TRBD1. The CDR3 DNA sequence: TGCAGCGTTGTGGCGGGACAGGGAAACACCATATATTTT. Translation: CSVVAGQGNTIYF.